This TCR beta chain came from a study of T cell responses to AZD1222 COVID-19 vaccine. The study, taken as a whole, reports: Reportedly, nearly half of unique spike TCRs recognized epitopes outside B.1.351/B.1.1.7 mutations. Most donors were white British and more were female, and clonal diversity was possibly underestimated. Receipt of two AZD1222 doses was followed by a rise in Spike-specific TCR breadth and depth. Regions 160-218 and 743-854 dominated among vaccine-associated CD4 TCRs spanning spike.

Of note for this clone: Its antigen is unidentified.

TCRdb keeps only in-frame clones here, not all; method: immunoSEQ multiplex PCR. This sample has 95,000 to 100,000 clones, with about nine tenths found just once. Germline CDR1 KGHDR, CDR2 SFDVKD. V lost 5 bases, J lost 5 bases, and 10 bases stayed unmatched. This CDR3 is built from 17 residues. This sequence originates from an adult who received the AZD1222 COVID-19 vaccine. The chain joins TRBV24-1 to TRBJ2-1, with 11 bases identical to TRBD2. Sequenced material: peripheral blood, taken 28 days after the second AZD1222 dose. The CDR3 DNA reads TGTGCCACCAGTGCGACCCCGGGACTAGCGGATAACAATGAGCAGTTCTTC. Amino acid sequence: CATSATPGLADNNEQFF.